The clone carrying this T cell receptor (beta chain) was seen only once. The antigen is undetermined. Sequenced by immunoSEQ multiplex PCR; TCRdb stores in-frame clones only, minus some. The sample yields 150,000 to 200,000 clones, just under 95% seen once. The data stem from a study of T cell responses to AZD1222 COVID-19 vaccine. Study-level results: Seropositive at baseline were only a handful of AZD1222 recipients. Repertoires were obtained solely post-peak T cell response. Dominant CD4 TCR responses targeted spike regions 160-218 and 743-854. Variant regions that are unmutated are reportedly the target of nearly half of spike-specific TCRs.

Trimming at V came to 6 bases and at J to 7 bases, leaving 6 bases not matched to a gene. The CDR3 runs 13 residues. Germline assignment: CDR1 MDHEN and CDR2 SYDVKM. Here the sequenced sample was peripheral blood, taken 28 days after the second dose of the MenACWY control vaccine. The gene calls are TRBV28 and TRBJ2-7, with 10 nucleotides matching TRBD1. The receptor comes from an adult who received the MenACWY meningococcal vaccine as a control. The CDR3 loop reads CASRTGGYGEQYF. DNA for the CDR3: TGTGCCAGCAGGACAGGGGGCTATGGGGAGCAGTACTTC.